Below, one TCR beta chain is given with its context. This entry belongs to a study of PD-L1 blockade in urothelial cancer. About the study: Atezolizumab therapy began for patients at some point between 2014 and 2015, dosed at 1,200 mg intravenously every 3 weeks. About 90% of the 29 patients were men with bladder-origin urothelial cancer. Counts from blood samples showed a median of roughly 140,000 T cells.

Synthetic templates analogous to TCR were spiked into all PCRs individually. Clones were sequenced by immunoSEQ multiplex PCR, and TCRdb holds only the in-frame ones, with some missing. The sample carries more than 30,000 clones, around 87% recorded once. Germline V gene data show CDR1 as SGHVS and CDR2 as FQNEAQ. Trimming stripped 5 bases from V and 7 bases from J, with 24 bases between. The CDR3 is 17 residues long. Material: PBMCs, obtained around atezolizumab (anti-PD-L1) treatment. The clonotype comes from a man aged 50 to 59 with urothelial cancer. The gene calls are TRBV7-8 and TRBJ1-5; perhaps TRBD1 as D (6 bases). As DNA, the CDR3 is TGTGCCAGCAGCCCGAATTTTCGGGGGGCGATAGACCAGCCCCAGCATTTT. Protein product: CASSPNFRGAIDQPQHF.